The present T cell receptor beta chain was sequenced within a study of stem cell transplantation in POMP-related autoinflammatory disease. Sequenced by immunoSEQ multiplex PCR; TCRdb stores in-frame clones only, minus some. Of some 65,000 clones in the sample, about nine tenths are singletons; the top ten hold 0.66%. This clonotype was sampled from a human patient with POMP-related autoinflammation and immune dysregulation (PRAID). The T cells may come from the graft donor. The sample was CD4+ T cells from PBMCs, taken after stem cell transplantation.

The chain's CDR3 is CASSADSPSTDTQYF. CDR3 nucleotide sequence: TGTGCCAGCTCAGCGGACAGCCCTAGCACAGATACGCAGTATTTT. The chain recombines TRBV18 with TRBJ2-3, with a tentative D call TRBD1 (6 bases). This CDR3 spans 15 amino acids. V lost 5 bases and J 0 bases, leaving 12 bases between the germline ends. Germline values: CDR1 KGHSH, CDR2 LQKENI. Complete variable domain (other parts from reference TRBV18 and TRBJ2-3): NAGVMQNPRHLVRRRGQEARLRCSPMKGHSHVYWYRQLPEEGLKFMVYLQKENIIDESGMPKERFSAEFPKEGPSILRIQQVVRGDSAAYFCASSADSPSTDTQYFGPGTRLTVL.